Presented here are 7 T cell receptor beta chains from one specimen sequenced in a study of regulatory T cells in long-lasting Graves disease. Time point: persistent/refractory GD, antithyroid drugs over 5 years with positive TRAb. The TCR library was made from RNA that had been extracted from PBMCs in TRIzol. Arm-PCR with iRepertoire HTBI primers amplified the CDR3 regions for these TCR beta libraries. In TCRdb, the multiplex PCR reads were re-called with MiXCR into one record per CDR3 protein. Of about 660,000 distinct CDR3 sequences listed, around 30% are singletons. Material: peripheral blood mononuclear cells (PBMCs), obtained when the disease was refractory, from a patient treated with antithyroid drugs. Every receptor here comes from a female donor with Graves disease.

This clonotype was seen a handful of times. The chain employs TRBV5-4 and TRBJ1-2, with 7 bases fitting TRBD1. The germline CDR1 and CDR2 sequences are SGHNT and YYREEE (reference sequence). The V and J ends lost 5 bases and 6 bases, in that order; junction bases with no gene match: 4. This CDR3 has 12 residues. This CDR3 is CASRTGQNGYTF. The CDR3 DNA reads TGTGCCAGCAGGACAGGGCAAAATGGCTACACCTTC.

With respect to this clonotype: At one end, the junction sequence differs from germline, possibly due to a read error. V is TRBV5-1 and J is TRBJ2-7, with 10 bases aligning to TRBD1. The CDR3 extends over 14 amino acids. The germline gives CDR1 SGHRS, CDR2 YFSETQ. As DNA, the CDR3 is TGCGCCGGCAGCCTGAGGACAGGGGGCTACGAGCAGTACTTC. As protein: CAGSLRTGGYEQYF.

This clonotype was found a few times. This sequence joins TRBV7-2 and TRBJ1-1; D unclear. The CDR3 covers 13 residues. The ends were cut back, 5 bases at V and 6 bases at J, with 13 bases in the middle. The germline gives CDR1 SGHTA, CDR2 FQGNSA. The CDR3 DNA sequence: TGTGCCAGCAGCGTCTATCCCGGCCCTGAAGCTTTCTTT. Translation gives CASSVYPGPEAFF.

This chain uses TRBV30 with TRBJ2-7; tentative D call: TRBD1 (6 bases). CDR3 length: 13 amino acids. V was clipped by 3 bases and J by 5 bases, with 14 bases between them. The germline V gene has CDR1 GTSNPN and CDR2 SVGIG (reference sequence). The CDR3 spells CAWSLGHKDEQYF. The CDR3 DNA is TGTGCCTGGAGCCTGGGACACAAGGACGAGCAGTACTTC. The full variable domain, its missing parts supplied by reference TRBV30 and TRBJ2-7, is SQTIHQWPATLVQPVGSPLSLECTVEGTSNPNLYWYRQAAGRGLQLLFYSVGIGQISSEVPQNLSASRPQDRQFILSSKKLLLSDSGFYLCAWSLGHKDEQYFGPGTRLTVT.

V is TRBV6-1 and J is TRBJ2-2, with D maybe TRBD1 (5 bases). V dropped 1 base and J dropped 3 bases, with 12 bases sitting between them. The CDR3 is made up of 16 amino acids. CDR1 is MNHNS and CDR2 is SASEGT in the germline V gene. The CDR3 here is CASSEGRASDTGELFF. The CDR3 nucleotides are TGTGCCAGCAGTGAAGGCAGGGCCTCAGACACCGGGGAGCTGTTTTTT.

Details on this clonotype: A much larger clonotype is one base distant, so this may be a read error. The chain links TRBV12-3 or TRBV12-4 to TRBJ1-4, with D unresolved. The CDR3 loop spans 12 amino acids. DNA for the CDR3: TGTGCCGGCAGTATCCAACTGGGAAAACTGTTTTTT. Its translation: CAGSIQLGKLFF.

Remarks on this clonotype: One end of the junction fails to match germline, which may point to a read error. V and J are TRBV30 and TRBJ1-3; D is unclear. This CDR3 has 11 residues. Germline lookup yields CDR1 GTSNPN and CDR2 SVGIG (reference sequence). The CDR3 sequence is CASSPGNTTYF. CDR3 DNA sequence: TGTGCCTCCTCTCCTGGAAACACCACATATTTT.